The TCR beta chain under discussion was sequenced for a study of CD8+ T cells in alopecia areata. Overall study results and limits: Sharing of TCR sequences between patients (possibly for HLA-related reasons) was less clear than in mice. Scalp and blood samples kept many expanded lesional clones throughout tofacitinib.

Of note for this clone: Its target is not known.

The CDR3 covers 13 residues. V shed 0 bases and J shed 6 bases, with 7 bases lying between them. The germline CDR1 and CDR2 sequences are SGHRS and YFSETQ. Extracted from the samples, RNA was reverse transcribed into cDNA to serve as the sequencing template. Sequenced by immunoSEQ multiplex PCR; TCRdb stores in-frame clones only, minus some. The sample lists about 190,000 clones, 50% to 60% seen once, with over 0.55% in the top ten. Treatment specified: oral pan-JAK inhibitor, 5-10 mg twice daily. This chain links TRBV5-1 with TRBJ1-5; perhaps TRBD1 as D (5 bases). The TCR was taken from a human donor with alopecia areata. Specimen: CD4+ T cells sorted from blood, collected at week 4, from a patient treated with tofacitinib. The CDR3 DNA is TGCGCCAGCAGCTTGGCCGGGGGTCAGCCCCAGCATTTT. It encodes CASSLAGGQPQHF.